This T cell receptor (beta chain) is from a study of blood T cells in healthy people across ages. Study-level findings and limits: From one million sequenced T cells, diversity estimates were lower bounds.

A J-beta primer mix and a sample-barcoded 5' primer were used in a second PCR of roughly 6 to 12 cycles. TCRdb re-called the 5' RACE reads with MiXCR, one entry per CDR3 protein. This table holds 550,000 to 600,000 distinct CDR3 sequences, roughly 43% found once. This CDR3 is built from 14 residues. The germline CDR1 and CDR2 sequences are MNHEY and SVGAGI. Trimming took 5 bases from V and 9 from J; bases not matched to a gene: 10. This clonotype was seen at least ten times. Antigen unknown. The rearrangement joins TRBV6-5 to TRBJ2-1, with 7 positions matching TRBD2. The clonotype originates from an elderly man in good health. Sample: blood. The CDR3 is CASSTPGRAGEQFF. The CDR3 nucleotides read TGTGCCAGCAGTACCCCGGGGAGGGCGGGTGAGCAGTTCTTC.